This T cell receptor (beta chain) derives from a study of CD8 T cells in ankylosing spondylitis (dated by TCRdb to about 2017). Turning to the overall study: T cell receptor beta repertoires were profiled in healthy donors and ankylosing spondylitis patients so that disease-linked TCR variants could be found. Peripheral blood was sampled, and synovial fluid was also collected from ankylosing spondylitis patients. In total, the full study cohort was made up of nearly 110 healthy donors and approximately 24 ankylosing spondylitis patients. General conclusions and limits of the study: Blood from ankylosing spondylitis patients appeared to be characterized by a TCR beta motif composed of 7 to 9 highly homologous amino acid variants. According to the report, matched synovial fluid samples from ankylosing spondylitis patients were significantly enriched for the disease-linked clones. In peripheral blood, the disease-linked clones were found at relatively low frequencies and had a CD8+ phenotype. Some TCR beta motif variants had previously been reported in synovial fluid and blood of reactive arthritis patients, which suggested common disease-initiation mechanisms.

TCRdb shows the sequencer as Illumina HiSeq 2500. TCR beta libraries were prepared by quantitative 5'-RACE with molecular barcodes. The study's processing was this. Disease-linked TCR variants were identified with a new computational method built on a probabilistic model of VDJ rearrangement. TCRdb reprocessing: public reads trimmed at Q25 with fastp, clones called with MiXCR, in-frame beta chains kept. Identical CDR3 protein sequences are pooled into one entry, listed with their most common genes and DNA. The V and J calls, along with clone size, are taken from TCRdb and not from the paper's own processing. The sample yields some 290,000 distinct CDR3 sequences; 20% were counted once. The ten biggest clones cover about 8% of the sample. This clonotype was seen only a few times. Its antigen remains undetermined. No quality values exist for individual bases; no much larger clone is one base distant.

From V the trimming removes 4 bases and from J it removes 0 bases, while the gene matches leave 11 bases of the junction unaccounted for. There are 18 amino acids in the CDR3, from cysteine to phenylalanine inclusive. The retained sequence is limited to the CDR3, 54 bases, with the frame set at the first base. CDR1 and CDR2, per the germline V gene, are SGHRS and YFSETQ. Recombination joined TRBV5-1 with TRBJ2-1, and TRBD2 aligns with 9 junction nucleotides. The specimen sequenced was blood, either unsorted or a sorted T cell fraction (not recorded which). The TCR was taken from a male donor with ankylosing spondylitis or in good health (not recorded which). CDR3 reads: CASSLVGSGSPSYNEQFF. The nucleotide sequence reads as follows: TGCGCCAGCAGCCTTGTTGGTAGCGGGAGCCCCTCCTACAATGAGCAGTTCTTC.